Included here is one T cell receptor (beta chain) sequence, with context. This sample stems from a study of shared clonotypes between healthy human individuals. The assay was run at deep level. Unsorted PBMC contributed approximately 280 ng DNA, tens of thousands of T cell genomes, to each replicate PCR. The data were produced by immunoSEQ multiplex PCR, yet TCRdb's version contains in-frame clones alone and is incomplete. The data contain about 510,000 clones, around 79% of them singletons. For unsorted samples, genomic DNA was extracted from 75 million to 90 million PBMCs. Source material: PBMCs. This clonotype was obtained from a woman aged 40 to 50 in good health. Some clones in this sample may be carry-over from other donors' samples.

In DNA, the CDR3 is TGTGCCACGACCAACAGAGCCACCGGGGAGCTGTTTTTT. Translated, it gives CATTNRATGELFF. The chain uses TRBV2 and TRBJ2-2; D gene unclear. This CDR3 is 13 amino acids long. The V end lost 10 bases, the J end lost 4 bases, and 13 bases lay between the germline ends. Germline CDR1 reads SNHLY; CDR2 reads FYNNEI.